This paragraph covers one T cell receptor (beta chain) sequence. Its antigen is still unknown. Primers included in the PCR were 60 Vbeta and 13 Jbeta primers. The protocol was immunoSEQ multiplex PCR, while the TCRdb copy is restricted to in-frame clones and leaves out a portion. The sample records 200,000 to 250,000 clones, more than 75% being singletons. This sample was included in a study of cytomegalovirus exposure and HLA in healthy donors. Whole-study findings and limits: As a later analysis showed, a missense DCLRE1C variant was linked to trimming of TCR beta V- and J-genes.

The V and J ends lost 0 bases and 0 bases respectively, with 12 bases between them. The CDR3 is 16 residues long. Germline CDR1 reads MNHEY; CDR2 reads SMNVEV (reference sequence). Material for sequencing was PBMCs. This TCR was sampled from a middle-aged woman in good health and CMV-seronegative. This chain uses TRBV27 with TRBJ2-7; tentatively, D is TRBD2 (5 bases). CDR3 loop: CASSLSAGELSYEQYF. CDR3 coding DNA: TGTGCCAGCAGTTTATCAGCCGGGGAGCTCTCCTACGAGCAGTACTTC.